Shown below are 19 T cell receptor beta chains from a single sample sequenced in a study of Graves' ophthalmopathy and Graves' hyperthyroidism. As the template, RNA transcripts were used to amplify TCR beta CDR3 regions. HTBI-primed first-round RT-PCR preceded second-round multiplex PCR. TCRdb re-called the multiplex PCR reads through MiXCR, storing one row per CDR3 protein. The sample shows hundreds of thousands of distinct CDR3 sequences, over 40% of them seen only once. The sequenced sample was peripheral blood. Receptors originate from an adult man with Graves' ophthalmopathy.

This clonotype was seen ten or more times. The CDR3 sequence: CASSLAGTDGYGYTF. CDR3 DNA sequence: TGTGCCAGCAGCTTGGCGGGGACAGATGGCTATGGCTACACCTTC. The chain recombines TRBV5-4 with TRBJ1-2; 7 bases are shared with TRBD1. V lost 0 bases to trimming and J lost 4 bases; unmatched junction nucleotides: 6. CDR3 length equals 15 residues. CDR1 is SGHNT and CDR2 is YYREEE in the germline V gene (reference sequence).

The sample holds many counts of this clonotype. The V call is TRBV20-1, the J call TRBJ2-7; D gene unclear. V was cut by 3 bases and J by 4 bases, with 10 bases left in between. Germline-derived CDR1 and CDR2 are DFQATT and SNEGSKA (reference sequence). The CDR3 covers 12 residues. The CDR3 loop reads CSASGADYEQYF. Written as DNA, the CDR3 is TGCAGTGCTAGTGGCGCGGATTACGAGCAGTACTTC.

The chain uses TRBV6-5 and TRBJ2-7, with D perhaps assigned TRBD1 or TRBD2 (6 bases each). Germline assignment: CDR1 MNHEY and CDR2 SVGAGI. V gave up 5 bases and J gave up 2 bases, with 13 bases separating them. The CDR3 sequence is 14 residues long. The CDR3 DNA reads TGTGCCAGCAGTCGAGTTCGGGGGCCCTACGAGCAGTACTTC. Protein product: CASSRVRGPYEQYF.

This clonotype was detected many times. The chain employs TRBV2 and TRBJ1-1; D gene unclear. Germline V CDR1 and CDR2: SNHLY, FYNNEI. This CDR3 has 14 amino acids. With 4 bases removed from V and 0 bases from J, the gap between germline ends came to 9 bases. The CDR3 loop reads CASSVGTLNTEAFF. The CDR3 bases are TGTGCCAGCAGTGTTGGAACATTGAACACTGAAGCTTTCTTT. The full variable domain, in which reference TRBV2 and TRBJ1-1 provide the parts outside the CDR3, is EPEVTQTPSHQVTQMGQEVILRCVPISNHLYFYWYRQILGQKVEFLVSFYNNEISEKSEIFDDQFSVERPDGSNFTLKIRSTKLEDSAMYFCASSVGTLNTEAFFGQGTRLTVV.

The chain carries TRBV12-5 and TRBJ1-3; 10 bases fit TRBD1. The V gene's germline CDR1 is LGHNT and CDR2 FRNRAP. The CDR3 totals 16 residues. Trimming cost V 1 base and J 1 base; bases outside gene matches: 1. In DNA, the CDR3 is TGTGCTAGTGGTTTGGGACAGGGGGCGTCTGGAAACACCATATATTTT. Protein product: CASGLGQGASGNTIYF.

The chain links TRBV5-6 to TRBJ2-6; D gene unclear. The V and J ends lost 4 bases and 4 bases respectively, with 9 bases between them. The CDR3 has 14 residues. Per the germline V gene, CDR1 is SGHDT and CDR2 is YYEEEE. CDR3 coding DNA: TGTGCCAGCAGCCACACCCCGGGGGCCAACGTCCTGACTTTC. Translated, it gives CASSHTPGANVLTF. Full variable domain (remainder filled in from reference TRBV5-6 and TRBJ2-6): DAGVTQSPTHLIKTRGQQVTLRCSPKSGHDTVSWYQQALGQGPQFIFQYYEEEERQRGNFPDRFSGHQFPNYSSELNVNALLLGDSALYLCASSHTPGANVLTFGAGSRLTVL.

The rearrangement links TRBV7-2 to TRBJ2-6; TRBD1 aligns across 8 bases. The V and J ends lost 5 bases and 12 bases, in that order; junction bases with no gene match: 6. This CDR3 contains 13 residues. Per the germline V gene, CDR1 is SGHTA and CDR2 is FQGNSA. The CDR3 here is CASSRDRWSVLTF. The CDR3 DNA reads as TGTGCCAGCAGCCGGGACAGGTGGAGCGTCCTGACTTTC.

This clonotype was seen once. The chain joins TRBV13 to TRBJ1-2; TRBD1 agrees at 7 bases. Germline V gene sequence: CDR1 PRHDT, CDR2 FYEKMQ (reference sequence). V trimming: 0 bases; J trimming: 5 bases; junction bases outside the gene matches: 6. The CDR3 spans 15 residues. The CDR3 DNA sequence: TGTGCCAGCAGCTTAGGCGACAGGGACCTTTATGGCTACACCTTC. Translating gives CASSLGDRDLYGYTF.

The CDR3 bases are TGTGCCAGCAGGTGGGGTTTGAAGGGGGCTGAAAAACTGTTTTTT. This codes for CASRWGLKGAEKLFF. The chain uses TRBV25-1 and TRBJ1-4; 7 bases map to TRBD1. V lost 6 bases and J lost 7; bases outside the gene matches: 11. The germline V gene has CDR1 MGHDK and CDR2 SYGVNS. This CDR3 comprises 15 residues.

In this sample, this clonotype turned up many times. J is TRBJ1-1 and V is TRBV29-1, with no clear D. The CDR3 spans 10 residues. Between the trimmed V and J ends, which lost 7 bases and 5 bases, there was a span of 8 bases. Germline V gene data show CDR1 as SQVTM and CDR2 as ANQGSEA. Here the CDR3 DNA reads TGCAGCGCCCTTTGGACTGAAGCTTTCTTT. Protein product: CSALWTEAFF. Based on the CDR3 plus reference TRBV29-1 and TRBJ1-1, the full variable domain is SAVISQKPSRDICQRGTSLTIQCQVDSQVTMMFWYRQQPGQSLTLIATANQGSEATYESGFVIDKFPISRPNLTFSTLTVSNMSPEDSSIYLCSALWTEAFFGQGTRLTVV.

The rearrangement links TRBV10-3 to TRBJ1-2; possibly TRBD1 for D (5 bases). Germline loops: CDR1 ENHRY, CDR2 SYGVKD. The CDR3 consists of 12 residues. V was cut by 5 bases and J by 7 bases, with 11 bases left in between. CDR3 bases: TGTGCCATCAGTTTGGGGGGAGGTGGCTACACCTTC. Protein sequence: CAISLGGGGYTF.

Comment on this clonotype: A junction end diverges from the germline sequence, so it may reflect a read error. The CDR3 is CVSSMHVVNYGYTF. In DNA, the CDR3 is TGTGTCAGTAGTATGCATGTTGTGAACTATGGCTACACCTTC. This chain links TRBV19 with TRBJ1-2; D is unclear. This CDR3 contains 14 residues. CDR1 is LNHDA, CDR2 SQIVND, per germline (reference sequence).

Remarks on this clonotype: Lacking the conserved final phenylalanine or tryptophan, this CDR3 likely reflects a read error. The J gene is TRBJ2-5, the V gene TRBV5-1, with 9 nucleotides matching TRBD1. The CDR3 has 16 amino acids. Per the germline V gene, CDR1 is SGHRS and CDR2 is YFSETQ. This CDR3 reads CANSLGQGAFQETQYV. DNA of the CDR3: TGCGCCAACAGCTTGGGACAGGGAGCGTTCCAAGAGACCCAGTACGTC.

This clonotype came up many times. The genes are TRBV24-1 and TRBJ2-5; 11 bases line up with TRBD2. The J segment lost 1 base and the V segment lost 4 bases, leaving 4 bases of the junction unmatched. Germline V gives CDR1 KGHDR, CDR2 SFDVKD. This CDR3 is built from 16 residues. The CDR3 nucleotides are TGTGCCACCAGTGACAACACTAGCGGGGGCCAAGAGACCCAGTACTTC. It specifies CATSDNTSGGQETQYF.

The chain couples TRBV9 to TRBJ2-1; 9 nucleotides agree with TRBD2. After removal of 0 bases from V and 9 bases from J, the junction contained 7 bases not matched to a gene. Germline CDR1 SGDLS, CDR2 YYNGEE. This CDR3 has 15 amino acids. DNA of the CDR3: TGTGCCAGCAGCGTAGGGGCGGGGGGGGTTGGTGAGCAGTTCTTC. It yields the protein CASSVGAGGVGEQFF.

This sequence joins TRBV10-3 and TRBJ1-4, with 9 nucleotides matching TRBD1. Germline CDR1 reads ENHRY; CDR2 reads SYGVKD. Losses at the gene ends were 7 bases for V and 0 bases for J; bases not matched to a gene: 9. The CDR3 runs to 17 residues. The CDR3 protein is CAIIRGQGRSTNEKLFF. For the CDR3, the DNA is TGTGCCATCATACGAGGACAGGGGCGATCAACTAATGAAAAACTGTTTTTT.

The V call is TRBV15, the J call TRBJ1-1; TRBD1 matches at 7 bases. Germline V gives CDR1 LNHNV, CDR2 YYDKDF (reference sequence). CDR3 length equals 18 residues. V lost 5 bases, J lost 12 bases, and 27 bases stayed unmatched. The DNA for the CDR3 is TGTGCCACCAGCTACGCGAAGGGGACAGCGAGGAGTGTTGGTAGAACTTTCTTT. Protein: CATSYAKGTARSVGRTFF.

The genes are TRBV15 and TRBJ1-4, with a possible D match to TRBD1 (6 bases). From germline, CDR1 is LNHNV and CDR2 YYDKDF (reference sequence). Between the trimmed V and J ends, which lost 3 bases and 5 bases, there was a span of 10 bases. The length of the CDR3 is 14 residues. This CDR3 reads CATSSLRGNEKLFF. The CDR3 DNA reads as TGTGCCACCAGCAGTCTCAGGGGCAATGAAAAACTGTTTTTT.

This clonotype was seen just once. The rearrangement uses TRBV24-1 and TRBJ2-1; D gene uncertain. This CDR3 spans 15 amino acids. In germline, CDR1 is KGHDR, CDR2 SFDVKD. Trimming cost V 5 bases and J 7 bases, with 17 bases left between them. CDR3 in amino acids: CATSGTLEPRNEQFF. The CDR3 DNA reads as TGTGCCACCAGTGGTACACTTGAACCAAGGAATGAGCAGTTCTTC.